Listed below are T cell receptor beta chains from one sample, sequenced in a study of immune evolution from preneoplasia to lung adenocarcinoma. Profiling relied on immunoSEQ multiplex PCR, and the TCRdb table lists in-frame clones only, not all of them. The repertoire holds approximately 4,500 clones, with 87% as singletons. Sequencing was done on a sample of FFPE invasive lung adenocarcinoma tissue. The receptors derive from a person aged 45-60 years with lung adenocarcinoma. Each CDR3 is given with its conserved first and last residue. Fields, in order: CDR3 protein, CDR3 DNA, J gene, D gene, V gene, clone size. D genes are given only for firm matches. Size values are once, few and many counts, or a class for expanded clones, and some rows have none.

CDR3aa: CASSFRTENTEAFF
CDR3nt: TGTGCCAGCAGCTTTAGGACAGAGAACACTGAAGCTTTCTTT
j_gene: TRBJ1-1
d_gene: -
v_gene: TRBV7-8
abundance: -

CDR3aa: CASGGDTEAFF
CDR3nt: TGTGCCAGCGGCGGGGACACTGAAGCTTTCTTT
j_gene: TRBJ1-1
d_gene: -
v_gene: TRBV28
abundance: -

CDR3aa: CATKMGEAFF
CDR3nt: TGTGCCACCAAAATGGGGGAAGCTTTCTTT
j_gene: TRBJ1-1
d_gene: -
v_gene: TRBV28
abundance: -

CDR3aa: CASISKAGRDTEAFF
CDR3nt: TGTGCCAGCATCTCAAAGGCAGGGAGAGACACTGAAGCTTTCTTT
j_gene: TRBJ1-1
d_gene: -
v_gene: TRBV6-6
abundance: -

CDR3aa: CASSEWGPEQYF
CDR3nt: TGTGCCAGCAGTGAATGGGGGCCTGAGCAGTACTTC
j_gene: TRBJ2-7
d_gene: -
v_gene: TRBV6-1
abundance: -

CDR3aa: CAISEGVSTDTQYF
CDR3nt: TGTGCCATCAGTGAGGGGGTCAGCACAGATACGCAGTATTTT
j_gene: TRBJ2-3
d_gene: -
v_gene: TRBV10-3
abundance: once

CDR3aa: CATRRGRETQYF
CDR3nt: TGTGCGACCAGGAGGGGGCGAGAGACCCAGTACTTC
j_gene: TRBJ2-5
d_gene: -
v_gene: TRBV5-6
abundance: -

CDR3aa: CASSLMWEGPYEQYF
CDR3nt: TGTGCCAGCAGTTTAATGTGGGAGGGCCCCTACGAGCAGTACTTC
j_gene: TRBJ2-7
d_gene: TRBD2
v_gene: TRBV27
abundance: few

CDR3aa: CASNLDRGYGYTF
CDR3nt: TGTGCCAGCAACCTGGACAGGGGGTATGGCTACACCTTC
j_gene: TRBJ1-2
d_gene: TRBD1
v_gene: TRBV5-4
abundance: -

CDR3aa: CASSPTTGTPGRDTQYF
CDR3nt: TGTGCCAGCAGCCCCACCACCGGGACTCCCGGCCGAGATACGCAGTATTTT
j_gene: TRBJ2-3
d_gene: -
v_gene: TRBV5-4
abundance: -

CDR3aa: CAGSETSGTEQYF
CDR3nt: TGTGCCGGCTCCGAGACTAGCGGGACCGAGCAGTACTTC
j_gene: TRBJ2-7
d_gene: TRBD2
v_gene: TRBV30
abundance: -

CDR3aa: CASSEMRLRQETQYF
CDR3nt: TGTGCCAGCAGTGAAATGCGGCTAAGACAAGAGACCCAGTACTTC
j_gene: TRBJ2-5
d_gene: -
v_gene: TRBV2
abundance: -

CDR3aa: CASSRWDRVGGYTF
CDR3nt: TGTGCCAGTAGTAGGTGGGACAGGGTTGGAGGCTACACCTTC
j_gene: TRBJ1-2
d_gene: TRBD1
v_gene: TRBV19
abundance: -

CDR3aa: CASSAQQVGYTF
CDR3nt: TGTGCCAGCAGCGCCCAACAGGTGGGCTACACCTTC
j_gene: TRBJ1-2
d_gene: -
v_gene: TRBV5-5
abundance: -

CDR3aa: CASSRLVSETQYF
CDR3nt: TGTGCCAGCAGCCGACTAGTTTCGGAGACCCAGTACTTC
j_gene: TRBJ2-5
d_gene: -
v_gene: TRBV11-1
abundance: -

CDR3aa: CASSWGAYEQYF
CDR3nt: TGTGCCAGCTCCTGGGGGGCCTACGAGCAGTACTTC
j_gene: TRBJ2-7
d_gene: -
v_gene: TRBV28
abundance: -

CDR3aa: CASSRGEGVVTQYF
CDR3nt: TGTGCCAGCAGCAGGGGGGAAGGGGTGGTGACCCAGTACTTC
j_gene: TRBJ2-5
d_gene: -
v_gene: TRBV7-2
abundance: once

CDR3aa: CASSYRAGGSGDTQYF
CDR3nt: TGCGCCAGCAGCTACAGGGCGGGAGGGTCGGGAGATACGCAGTATTTT
j_gene: TRBJ2-3
d_gene: TRBD2
v_gene: TRBV4-1
abundance: -

CDR3aa: CASSVKPGSMNTEAFF
CDR3nt: TGTGCCAGCAGCGTTAAACCGGGGAGCATGAACACTGAAGCTTTCTTT
j_gene: TRBJ1-1
d_gene: -
v_gene: TRBV9
abundance: -

CDR3aa: CAWSHGSGRNNEQFF
CDR3nt: TGTGCCTGGAGTCACGGTAGCGGGAGAAACAATGAGCAGTTCTTC
j_gene: TRBJ2-1
d_gene: TRBD2
v_gene: TRBV30
abundance: -

CDR3aa: CASSPGSGTSGEEETQYF
CDR3nt: TGTGCCAGTAGTCCCGGCTCCGGGACTAGCGGGGAAGAAGAGACCCAGTACTTC
j_gene: TRBJ2-5
d_gene: TRBD2
v_gene: TRBV19
abundance: -

CDR3aa: CSVEYSGRASPFF
CDR3nt: TGCAGCGTTGAATACAGCGGGAGGGCCTCCCCGTTCTTC
j_gene: TRBJ2-1
d_gene: TRBD2
v_gene: TRBV29-1
abundance: few

CDR3aa: CAWSLRRTEAFF
CDR3nt: TGTGCCTGGAGTTTACGACGGACTGAAGCTTTCTTT
j_gene: TRBJ1-1
d_gene: -
v_gene: TRBV30
abundance: once

CDR3aa: CASSLIKGGTSGSLGTQYF
CDR3nt: TGTGCCAGCAGTTTAATTAAGGGAGGGACTAGCGGGAGTTTGGGGACCCAGTACTTC
j_gene: TRBJ2-5
d_gene: TRBD2
v_gene: TRBV28
abundance: -

CDR3aa: CASSQDAGQLYQPQHF
CDR3nt: TGCGCCAGCAGCCAAGATGCGGGACAGCTCTATCAGCCCCAGCATTTT
j_gene: TRBJ1-5
d_gene: TRBD1
v_gene: TRBV4-1
abundance: -

CDR3aa: CASTLGQAYNQPQHF
CDR3nt: TGTGCCAGCACCCTGGGCCAAGCGTATAATCAGCCCCAGCATTTT
j_gene: TRBJ1-5
d_gene: -
v_gene: TRBV28
abundance: few

CDR3aa: CSRTANYGYTF
CDR3nt: TGCAGTCGGACGGCTAACTATGGCTACACCTTC
j_gene: TRBJ1-2
d_gene: -
v_gene: TRBV20-1
abundance: -

CDR3aa: CASSIIRGSDEKLFF
CDR3nt: TGTGCCAGCAGCATCATCAGGGGGTCAGATGAAAAACTGTTTTTT
j_gene: TRBJ1-4
d_gene: TRBD1
v_gene: TRBV7-9
abundance: -

CDR3aa: CAFWTESREKLFF
CDR3nt: TGTGCCTTCTGGACCGAGAGTAGGGAAAAACTGTTTTTT
j_gene: TRBJ1-4
d_gene: -
v_gene: TRBV30
abundance: -

CDR3aa: CASSQESASVSQYF
CDR3nt: TGTGCCAGCAGCCAAGAATCAGCTAGCGTGTCCCAGTACTTC
j_gene: TRBJ2-5
d_gene: -
v_gene: TRBV4-2
abundance: -

CDR3aa: CASSSSSGRIYEQYF
CDR3nt: TGTGCCAGTAGTTCCTCCTCGGGACGGATCTACGAGCAGTACTTC
j_gene: TRBJ2-7
d_gene: -
v_gene: TRBV19
abundance: few

CDR3aa: CSVSKGGGSYEQYF
CDR3nt: TGCAGCGTTTCTAAGGGCGGTGGCTCCTACGAGCAGTACTTC
j_gene: TRBJ2-7
d_gene: -
v_gene: TRBV29-1
abundance: -

CDR3aa: CASSLGGSDTIYF
CDR3nt: TGTGCCAGCAGTTTAGGGGGCTCGGACACCATATATTTT
j_gene: TRBJ1-3
d_gene: -
v_gene: TRBV28
abundance: -

CDR3aa: CASSENGYTEAFF
CDR3nt: TGCGCCAGCAGTGAGAATGGGTACACTGAAGCTTTCTTT
j_gene: TRBJ1-1
d_gene: -
v_gene: TRBV10-2
abundance: -

CDR3aa: CASSLRFRDRAYEQYF
CDR3nt: TGTGCCAGCAGTTTGCGATTCCGGGACAGGGCCTACGAGCAGTACTTC
j_gene: TRBJ2-7
d_gene: TRBD1
v_gene: TRBV28
abundance: -

CDR3aa: CASSSLRQPENTGELFF
CDR3nt: TGTGCCAGCAGTTCCCTTCGACAGCCAGAAAACACCGGGGAGCTGTTTTTT
j_gene: TRBJ2-2
d_gene: -
v_gene: TRBV28
abundance: once

CDR3aa: CASSFWAGRSGANVLTF
CDR3nt: TGTGCCAGCAGTTTTTGGGCAGGGAGGTCTGGGGCCAACGTCCTGACTTTC
j_gene: TRBJ2-6
d_gene: -
v_gene: TRBV28
abundance: -

CDR3aa: CASSNDRPRTTEAFF
CDR3nt: TGTGCCAGCAGCAATGACAGGCCTCGGACCACTGAAGCTTTCTTT
j_gene: TRBJ1-1
d_gene: -
v_gene: TRBV28
abundance: -

CDR3aa: CAWTTPGIQETQYF
CDR3nt: TGTGCCTGGACGACTCCGGGGATCCAAGAGACCCAGTACTTC
j_gene: TRBJ2-5
d_gene: -
v_gene: TRBV30
abundance: -

CDR3aa: CARSLGKPQHF
CDR3nt: TGTGCCAGAAGCTTGGGGAAGCCCCAGCATTTT
j_gene: TRBJ1-5
d_gene: -
v_gene: TRBV5-3
abundance: -

CDR3aa: CSARVPGELFF
CDR3nt: TGCAGTGCTAGAGTACCCGGGGAGCTGTTTTTT
j_gene: TRBJ2-2
d_gene: -
v_gene: TRBV20-1
abundance: -